One T cell receptor (beta chain) is described in this entry. The sample originates from a study of T cells after yellow fever vaccination. As for the study in general: It was SMART-Seq v4 Ultra Low Input that prepared the fractions with low cell numbers.

Between the trimmed V and J ends, which lost 5 bases and 5 bases, there was a span of 9 bases. The CDR3 length is 13 residues. The germline V gene encodes CDR1 SGHTA and CDR2 FQGTGA. From the 5' RACE reads, TCRdb called clonotypes with MiXCR, one entry per CDR3 protein. Altogether 500,000 to 550,000 distinct CDR3 sequences are present, just over 20% being singletons, with the ten largest covering 16%. The rearrangement links TRBV7-3 to TRBJ2-2; D is ambiguous. The receptor's source is a man younger than 35 who received the YFV17D yellow fever vaccine. The sequencing used PBMCs, collected 21 days after the first yellow fever vaccination. The CDR3 sequence is CASSLMQTGELFF. The CDR3 DNA is TGTGCCAGCAGCCTTATGCAGACCGGGGAGCTGTTTTTT.